This T cell receptor beta chain came from a study of blood T cell repertoires in COVID-19. Overall study context: Sites across the United States, Italy and Spain contributed samples from acute and convalescent COVID-19. PBMCs, B-cell-depleted T cells, or T cells were the source of the cDNA or gDNA that made up the material.

Between the trimmed V and J ends, which lost 3 bases and 1 base, there was a span of 12 bases. The CDR3 runs 14 residues. Germline V gives CDR1 GTSNPN, CDR2 SVGIG (reference sequence). In the source study's methods: From reference gene primer amplification, estimates of nucleated cell counts were derived. Profiling relied on immunoSEQ multiplex PCR, and the TCRdb table lists in-frame clones only, not all of them. The V and J calls and clone size come from that table; D and trimming were worked out from the DNA. The repertoire includes around 67,000 clones, around 80% of them detected once, and 9.2% sits in the top ten.

Specimen: peripheral blood. The receptor comes from a human donor in a cohort sampled during active COVID-19. The chain carries TRBV30 and TRBJ1-1; unclear D gene. Written as DNA, the CDR3 is TGTGCCTGGAGGCGGTGGAGGGAGAACACTGAAGCTTTCTTT. It specifies CAWRRWRENTEAFF. The full variable domain, completed using reference TRBV30 and TRBJ1-1, is SQTIHQWPATLVQPVGSPLSLECTVEGTSNPNLYWYRQAAGRGLQLLFYSVGIGQISSEVPQNLSASRPQDRQFILSSKKLLLSDSGFYLCAWRRWRENTEAFFGQGTRLTVV.